Following are 30 T cell receptor beta chains from one sample sequenced in a study of cytomegalovirus exposure and HLA in healthy donors. Generated by immunoSEQ multiplex PCR, the TCRdb table keeps only in-frame clones and is missing some. The repertoire holds roughly 150,000 clones, with approximately 96% as singletons. The sequenced sample was PBMCs. The receptors originated from a woman aged 18-29 years in good health and CMV-seronegative.

This clone was observed a single time. The chain has TRBV2 and TRBJ1-4; D is possibly TRBD1 (6 bases). Trimming cost V 3 bases and J 2 bases, with 13 bases left between them. There are 16 residues in the CDR3. CDR1 is SNHLY and CDR2 is FYNNEI in the germline V gene. In DNA form, the CDR3 reads TGTGCCAGCAGTGATGGGAGGGGGATTACTAATGAAAAACTGTTTTTT. Translating it yields CASSDGRGITNEKLFF.

The gene calls are TRBV9 and TRBJ1-3, with unresolved D. CDR1 is SGDLS and CDR2 is YYNGEE in the germline V gene. Between the trimmed V and J ends, which lost 6 bases and 4 bases, there was a span of 20 bases. The CDR3 contains 16 residues. DNA for the CDR3: TGTGCCAGCACCAGAGAGCTGGGGAGCCCCGGAAACACCATATATTTT. This translates into CASTRELGSPGNTIYF.

Details on this clone: Compared with germline, one end of the junction differs, possibly owing to a read error. V is TRBV2 and J is TRBJ2-7, with 7 bases lining up with TRBD2. This CDR3 contains 12 residues. Looked up from germline, CDR1 is SNHLY and CDR2 is FYNNEI. The CDR3 sequence: CASRGRVYVQYF. CDR3 DNA sequence: TGTGCCAGCCGAGGGAGGGTCTACGTGCAGTACTTC.

This rearrangement joins TRBV6-1 to TRBJ1-1; 12 bases are shared with TRBD1. This CDR3 comprises 14 residues. The ends lost 6 bases at V and 5 bases at J; junction bases unmatched: 4. The germline V gene has CDR1 MNHNS and CDR2 SASEGT. The CDR3 DNA reads TGTGCCAGCAGGGGGACAGGGGGCCGGACTGAAGCTTTCTTT. Translation: CASRGTGGRTEAFF.

The chain is built from TRBV5-1 and TRBJ2-3; D might be TRBD1 (6 bases). The V end was cut by 3 bases, the J end by 0 bases, with 14 bases between. CDR1 and CDR2 (germline): SGHRS, YFSETQ. The CDR3 spans 16 residues. CDR3 coding DNA: TGCGCCAGCAGCTCGGGGCAGGGGCACAGCACAGATACGCAGTATTTT. It codes for CASSSGQGHSTDTQYF. Full variable domain (outside the CDR3, taken from reference TRBV5-1 and TRBJ2-3): KAGVTQTPRYLIKTRGQQVTLSCSPISGHRSVSWYQQTPGQGLQFLFEYFSETQRNKGNFPGRFSGRQFSNSRSEMNVSTLELGDSALYLCASSSGQGHSTDTQYFGPGTRLTVL.

The rearrangement joins TRBV5-6 to TRBJ2-3; 10 bases map to TRBD2. The CDR3 contains 15 residues. Germline V gene data show CDR1 as SGHDT and CDR2 as YYEEEE. V lost 4 bases, J lost 2 bases, and 4 bases stayed unmatched. The CDR3 reads CASSRSGGNTDTQYF. CDR3 nucleotide sequence: TGTGCCAGCAGCCGTAGCGGGGGGAACACAGATACGCAGTATTTT.

This rearrangement joins TRBV6-6 to TRBJ1-1, with D unresolved. The CDR3 runs 13 residues. Germline loops: CDR1 MNHNY, CDR2 SVGAGI (reference sequence). V shed 5 bases and J shed 2 bases, with 9 bases lying between them. The DNA of the CDR3 is TGTGCCAGCAGTCGTGAGGGTAACACTGAAGCTTTCTTT. Its protein product is CASSREGNTEAFF.

This clone appeared a single time. The V call is TRBV29-1, the J call TRBJ2-7, with a tentative D call TRBD1 (5 bases). V was trimmed by 2 bases and J by 6 bases, leaving 23 bases between them. The CDR3 loop spans 16 amino acids. Germline-derived CDR1 and CDR2 are SQVTM and ANQGSEA. The CDR3 here is CSVELDSLSTTGEQYF. The CDR3 DNA follows: TGCAGCGTTGAACTCGACAGTCTTTCTACTACGGGCGAGCAGTACTTC.

The V and J genes are TRBV19 and TRBJ2-3; the match to TRBD1 covers 10 bases. The CDR3 loop spans 14 amino acids. Trimming removed 6 bases from V and 6 bases from J; junction bases left unmatched: 6. CDR1 LNHDA and CDR2 SQIVND come from the germline V gene (reference sequence). The CDR3 reads CASRGTGETDTQYF. In DNA, the CDR3 is TGTGCCAGTAGAGGGACAGGGGAGACGGATACGCAGTATTTT.

J is TRBJ2-2 and V is TRBV9, with TRBD2 identical over 9 bases. Trimming cost V 0 bases and J 6 bases; bases outside gene matches: 6. CDR1 is SGDLS and CDR2 is YYNGEE in the germline V gene. This CDR3 region has 16 residues. The chain's CDR3 is CASSVVAGGPSGELFF. DNA of the CDR3: TGTGCCAGCAGCGTAGTTGCGGGGGGGCCCTCCGGGGAGCTGTTTTTT.

The chain has TRBV18 and TRBJ2-1, with 8 bases that match TRBD1. The CDR3 extends over 16 amino acids. Germline V gives CDR1 KGHSH, CDR2 LQKENI. V lost 3 bases, J lost 10 bases, and 14 bases stayed unmatched. CDR3 nucleotides: TGTGCCAGCTCACCTTGGACAGGGTCGACTGGGGGGGAGCAGTTCTTC. Residues: CASSPWTGSTGGEQFF. The whole variable domain, remainder taken from reference TRBV18 and TRBJ2-1, is NAGVMQNPRHLVRRRGQEARLRCSPMKGHSHVYWYRQLPEEGLKFMVYLQKENIIDESGMPKERFSAEFPKEGPSILRIQQVVRGDSAAYFCASSPWTGSTGGEQFFGPGTRLTVL.

The rearrangement uses TRBV11-1 and TRBJ2-7; 10 bases fit TRBD2. Germline CDR1 reads SGHAT; CDR2 reads FQDESV (reference sequence). The trim removed 5 bases at V and 5 bases at J, leaving 9 bases unmatched. CDR3 length equals 15 residues. The CDR3 nucleotides are TGTGCCAGCAGCCAACAGCGGGGGGGCCTGGACGAGCAGTACTTC. This codes for CASSQQRGGLDEQYF.

The chain uses TRBV7-3 and TRBJ2-1; D remains unclear. The CDR3 totals 16 residues. Trimming removed 0 bases from V and 0 bases from J, with 9 bases in between. Germline V lookup: CDR1 SGHTA, CDR2 FQGTGA. DNA for the CDR3: TGTGCCAGCAGCTTAACCGCCTCTACCTCCTACAATGAGCAGTTCTTC. Its protein product is CASSLTASTSYNEQFF. The full variable domain, in which reference TRBV7-3 and TRBJ2-1 provide the parts outside the CDR3, is GAGVSQTPSNKVTEKGKYVELRCDPISGHTALYWYRQSLGQGPEFLIYFQGTGAADDSGLPNDRFFAVRPEGSVSTLKIQRTERGDSAVYLCASSLTASTSYNEQFFGPGTRLTVL.

J is TRBJ1-3 and V is TRBV2, with 7 bases aligning to TRBD1. The CDR3 is 14 residues long. The V and J ends lost 5 bases and 2 bases, in that order; junction bases with no gene match: 3. The germline CDR1 and CDR2 sequences are SNHLY and FYNNEI. The CDR3 DNA reads TGTGCCAGCAGTCCCGGGACAGCTGGAAACACCATATATTTT. It translates to CASSPGTAGNTIYF.

This clone was observed a single time. This chain connects TRBV18 to TRBJ2-5; D unresolved. V lost 2 bases to trimming and J lost 2 bases, with 6 bases between them. In germline, CDR1 is KGHSH, CDR2 LQKENI. The CDR3 runs to 13 residues. CDR3 DNA sequence: TGTGCCAGCTCACCAACGAGACAAGAGACCCAGTACTTC. Amino acids: CASSPTRQETQYF.

This chain uses TRBV7-2 with TRBJ2-3; the match to TRBD2 covers 10 bases. This CDR3 has 16 residues. Germline V CDR1 and CDR2: SGHTA, FQGNSA. Germline trimming cut 0 bases from V and 3 bases from J; bases unmatched to any gene: 3. The CDR3 region is CASSLAGAGGTDTQYF. CDR3 in DNA: TGTGCCAGCAGCTTAGCCGGAGCGGGGGGGACAGATACGCAGTATTTT. Looking up the rest from reference TRBV7-2 and TRBJ2-3 gives the full variable domain: GAGVSQSPSNKVTEKGKDVELRCDPISGHTALYWYRQSLGQGLEFLIYFQGNSAPDKSGLPSDRFSAERTGGSVSTLTIQRTQQEDSAVYLCASSLAGAGGTDTQYFGPGTRLTVL.

In this sample, this clone turned up a few times. The J gene is TRBJ1-1, the V gene TRBV2; D remains ambiguous. V was clipped by 1 base and J by 1 base, with 7 bases between them. The V gene's germline CDR1 is SNHLY and CDR2 FYNNEI. This CDR3 has 14 amino acids. The CDR3 nucleotides read TGTGCCAGCAGTGAAGGTTCACAGAACACTGAAGCTTTCTTT. Translation: CASSEGSQNTEAFF.

Only a few counts were recorded for this clone. The chain joins TRBV9 to TRBJ2-7; 9 nucleotides match TRBD2. Germline CDR1 SGDLS, CDR2 YYNGEE. CDR3 length equals 15 residues. Losses at the gene ends were 0 bases for V and 7 bases for J; bases not matched to a gene: 8. CDR3 protein: CASSVEASGDREQYF. The CDR3, as DNA: TGTGCCAGCAGCGTAGAGGCTAGCGGGGATAGGGAGCAGTACTTC.

The rearrangement links TRBV5-5 to TRBJ1-1; the D is unclear. This CDR3 has 14 residues. Germline CDR1 is SGHKS and CDR2 is YYEKEE (reference sequence). Trimming cost V 1 base and J 0 bases, with 7 bases left between them. The CDR3 DNA is TGTGCCAGCAGCTTGATGGCCATGAACACTGAAGCTTTCTTT. Translated: CASSLMAMNTEAFF.

V is TRBV14 and J is TRBJ2-7; TRBD1 is a possible D gene (6 bases). Trimming shortened V by 1 base and J by 0 bases, and 19 bases separated the two germline ends. This CDR3 has 18 residues. CDR1 is SGHDN, CDR2 FVKESK, per germline. The CDR3 protein is CASSQGHTQQGFSYEQYF. The CDR3 DNA is TGTGCCAGCAGCCAAGGGCATACACAACAGGGCTTCTCCTACGAGCAGTACTTC. Full variable domain (rest looked up from reference TRBV14 and TRBJ2-7): EAGVTQFPSHSVIEKGQTVTLRCDPISGHDNLYWYRRVMGKEIKFLLHFVKESKQDESGMPNNRFLAERTGGTYSTLKVQPAELEDSGVYFCASSQGHTQQGFSYEQYFGPGTRLTVT.

The chain links TRBV4-2 to TRBJ2-5, with D possibly matching TRBD2 (7 bases). V shed 2 bases and J shed 1 base, with 11 bases lying between them. This CDR3 comprises 15 residues. The germline V gene has CDR1 LGHNA and CDR2 YNFKEQ. CDR3: CASSQRGASQETQYF. CDR3 in DNA: TGTGCCAGCAGCCAACGGGGGGCCTCCCAAGAGACCCAGTACTTC.

This sequence joins TRBV9 and TRBJ1-4, with D maybe TRBD1 (6 bases). This CDR3 is 16 amino acids long. With 3 bases removed from V and 7 bases from J, the gap between germline ends came to 19 bases. The V gene's germline CDR1 is SGDLS and CDR2 YYNGEE. In DNA form, the CDR3 reads TGTGCCAGCAGCGCCGAGGTTACAGGGTACGGTGAAAAACTGTTTTTT. Translated, it gives CASSAEVTGYGEKLFF.

The CDR3 region has the DNA TGTGCCAGCAGTCAAAGACAGGAGCCGAGCAATCAGCCCCAGCATTTT. It encodes CASSQRQEPSNQPQHF. This rearrangement joins TRBV7-3 to TRBJ1-5; a weak D match, TRBD1 (6 bases). This CDR3 contains 16 residues. Trimming stripped 6 bases from V and 1 base from J, with 16 bases between. Germline assignment: CDR1 SGHTA and CDR2 FQGTGA. Using reference TRBV7-3 and TRBJ1-5 for the parts outside the CDR3, the full variable domain is GAGVSQTPSNKVTEKGKYVELRCDPISGHTALYWYRQSLGQGPEFLIYFQGTGAADDSGLPNDRFFAVRPEGSVSTLKIQRTERGDSAVYLCASSQRQEPSNQPQHFGDGTRLSIL.

This chain uses TRBV4-3 with TRBJ2-1, with unresolved D. CDR1 and CDR2 (germline): LGHNA, YSLEER. Trimming shortened V by 0 bases and J by 5 bases, and 14 bases separated the two germline ends. This CDR3 has 16 amino acids. The chain's CDR3 is CASSQDYVSLDNEQFF. CDR3 DNA: TGCGCCAGCAGCCAAGATTATGTGTCCCTAGACAATGAGCAGTTCTTC.

The rearrangement uses TRBV6-5 and TRBJ1-1; 7 nucleotides line up with TRBD1. Germline V CDR1 and CDR2: MNHEY, SVGAGI. CDR3 length: 14 amino acids. Germline trimming cut 2 bases from V and 4 bases from J; bases unmatched to any gene: 4. CDR3 protein: CASSYPGQVTEAFF. The CDR3 DNA follows: TGTGCCAGCAGTTACCCAGGACAGGTCACTGAAGCTTTCTTT.

DNA of the CDR3: TGTGCCAGCAGCTTATTCGGACAGTCGTCTGGGGCCAACGTCCTGACTTTC. This encodes CASSLFGQSSGANVLTF. This chain connects TRBV7-3 to TRBJ2-6; D perhaps matches TRBD1 (6 bases). This CDR3 has 17 residues. CDR1 is SGHTA and CDR2 is FQGTGA in the germline V gene. The V gene lost 2 bases and the J gene lost 1 base, with 12 bases spanning the gap.

The CDR3 nucleotides are TGCGCCAGCAGCTGGGACAGGGATAACTATGGCTACACCTTC. It is translated as CASSWDRDNYGYTF. V and J are TRBV5-1 and TRBJ1-2, with 9 nucleotides matching TRBD1. The germline gives CDR1 SGHRS, CDR2 YFSETQ. The CDR3 spans 14 residues. After removal of 3 bases from V and 1 base from J, the junction contained 1 base not matched to a gene.

The V and J genes are TRBV19 and TRBJ1-2; D is possibly TRBD1 (6 bases). Germline CDR1 and CDR2: LNHDA and SQIVND (reference sequence). Trimming took 4 bases from V and 5 from J, leaving 17 bases between them. The CDR3 is 15 residues long. The CDR3 protein is CASSKNAGAHYGYTF. CDR3 sequence (DNA): TGTGCCAGTAGTAAGAACGCAGGGGCCCATTATGGCTACACCTTC.

The chain joins TRBV29-1 to TRBJ1-6, with D possibly being TRBD1 (5 bases). Per germline, CDR1 SQVTM and CDR2 ANQGSEA. V shed 4 bases and J shed 8 bases, with 18 bases lying between them. This CDR3 comprises 15 residues. The CDR3 here is CSVAIDGGGDSPLHF. DNA for the CDR3: TGCAGCGTTGCAATAGACGGCGGGGGAGATTCACCCCTCCACTTT.

V and J are TRBV25-1 and TRBJ1-2, with TRBD1 identical over 9 bases. Germline trimming cut 8 bases from V and 5 bases from J; bases unmatched to any gene: 6. This CDR3 is built from 13 residues. CDR1 MGHDK and CDR2 SYGVNS come from the germline V gene. The DNA for the CDR3 is TGTGCCAGCCAACCGACAGGGGGATATGGCTACACCTTC. Protein: CASQPTGGYGYTF.